This TCR beta chain was captured by sequencing in a study of T cell repertoires in cytomegalovirus infection. Study in general: Recently described HLA-C-restricted plus well-studied HLA-B-restricted CMV epitopes were used. Evidence of both CMV infection and a matching HLA type came from public TCR beta signatures.

Study-wide results and limits: The study identified carriers of CMV plus the relevant HLA from cumulative public TCR beta family frequency.

This clonotype was counted many times. The antigen is unknown. TCRdb reanalysed the reads using MiXCR and keeps one entry per CDR3 protein. The table shows tens of thousands of distinct CDR3 sequences, with roughly a quarter occurring only once. This specimen was CD8+ T cells from cultured PBMCs, taken from culture after CMV antigen stimulation. This clonotype originated in a human donor in good health (CMV status not recorded). Some clones in this sample may be carry-over from other donors' samples.

CDR3 coding DNA: TGTGCCAGCAGTGCCGGGACAGGGGATTACGAGCAGTACTTC. It yields the protein CASSAGTGDYEQYF. The J gene is TRBJ2-7, the V gene TRBV7-6, with TRBD1 matching over 10 bases. CDR3 size: 14 residues. V was clipped by 6 bases and J by 4 bases; unmatched bases: 6. Per the germline V gene, CDR1 is SGHVS and CDR2 is FNYEAQ.